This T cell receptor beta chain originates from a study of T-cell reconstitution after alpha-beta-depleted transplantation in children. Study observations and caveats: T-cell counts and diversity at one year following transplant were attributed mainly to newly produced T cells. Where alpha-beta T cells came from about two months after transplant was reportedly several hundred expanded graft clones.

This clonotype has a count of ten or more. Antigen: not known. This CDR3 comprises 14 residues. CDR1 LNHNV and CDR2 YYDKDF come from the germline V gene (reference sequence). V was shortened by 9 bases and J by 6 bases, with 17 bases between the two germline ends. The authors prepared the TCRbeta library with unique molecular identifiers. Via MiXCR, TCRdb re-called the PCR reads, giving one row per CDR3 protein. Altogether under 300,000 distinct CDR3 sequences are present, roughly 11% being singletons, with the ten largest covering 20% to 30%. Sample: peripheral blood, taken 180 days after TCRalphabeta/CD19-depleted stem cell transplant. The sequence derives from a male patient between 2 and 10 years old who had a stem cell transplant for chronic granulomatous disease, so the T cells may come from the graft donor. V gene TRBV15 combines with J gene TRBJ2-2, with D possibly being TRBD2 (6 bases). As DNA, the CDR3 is TGTGCCACGGGGACCAGGAGGGCCTCCGGGGAGCTGTTTTTT. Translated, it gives CATGTRRASGELFF.